This T cell receptor (beta chain) was sequenced in a study of vaccination and CD4 T cells after COVID-19. Overall study: Diagnosis preceded the drawing of post-COVID samples by a median approximately 96 days (range 35 to 161).

The germline V gene encodes CDR1 LNHNV and CDR2 YYDKDF (reference sequence). CDR3 length equals 13 residues. Treatment noted: approximately nine-day PBMC culture with coronavirus spike peptide pools or control peptides (ViraFEST assay). A note on this clonotype: What it binds is not known. Mismatch with germline at one junction end may stem from a read error.

The Oncomine TCR Beta short-read assay was applied to DNA of cultured CD4+ T cells. A single record per CDR3 protein comes from TCRdb applying MiXCR to the PCR reads. The sample lists about 11,000 distinct CDR3 sequences; 70% to 75% were seen once. The V and J genes are TRBV15 and TRBJ2-1; TRBD2 agrees at 12 bases. The clonotype originates from a human donor who had recovered from COVID-19. Material for sequencing was CD4+ T cells from blood, cultured in vitro. The CDR3 DNA reads as TGTGCCACCAGCAGAGATCTAGCGGGAGGGGTACTCTTC. Translating gives CATSRDLAGGVLF.